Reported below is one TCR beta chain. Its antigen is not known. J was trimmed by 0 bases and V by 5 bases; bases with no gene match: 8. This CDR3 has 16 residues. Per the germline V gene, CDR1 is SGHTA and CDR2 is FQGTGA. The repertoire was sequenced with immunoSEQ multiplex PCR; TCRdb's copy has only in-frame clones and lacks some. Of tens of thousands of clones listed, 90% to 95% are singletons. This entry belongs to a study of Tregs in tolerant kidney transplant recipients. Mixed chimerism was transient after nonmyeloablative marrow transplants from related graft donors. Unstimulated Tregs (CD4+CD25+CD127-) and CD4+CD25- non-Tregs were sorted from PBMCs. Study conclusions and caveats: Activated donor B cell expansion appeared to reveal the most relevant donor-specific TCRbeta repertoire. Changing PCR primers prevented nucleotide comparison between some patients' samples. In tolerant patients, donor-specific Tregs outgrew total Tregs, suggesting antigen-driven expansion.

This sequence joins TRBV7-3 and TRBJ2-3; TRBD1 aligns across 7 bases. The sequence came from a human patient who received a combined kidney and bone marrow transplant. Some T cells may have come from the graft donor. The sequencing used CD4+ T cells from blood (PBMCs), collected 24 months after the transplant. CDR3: CASSARTGSSTDTQYF. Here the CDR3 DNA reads TGTGCCAGCAGCGCCCGGACAGGTTCTAGCACAGATACGCAGTATTTT.